This T cell receptor (beta chain) was retrieved from a study of blood T cell repertoires in COVID-19. Looking at the study overall: COVID-19 samples, acute and convalescent, were from the United States, Italy and Spain.

CDR1 is SGDLS and CDR2 is YYNGEE in the germline V gene. The V end was cut by 4 bases, the J end by 5 bases, with 14 bases between. The CDR3 has 14 amino acids. It was during active infection that Seattle patients were enrolled and then longitudinally followed. Methods used by the authors: Amplifying reference gene primers gave estimates of nucleated cell counts. TCRdb keeps only in-frame clones here, not all; method: immunoSEQ multiplex PCR. V, J and clone size derive from that table, while D and trimming were established from the DNA sequence. The table shows more than 95,000 clones, with more than 80% occurring only once.

The sequence was obtained from a woman of 80 years or more with COVID-19, enrolled during active disease. This chain uses TRBV9 with TRBJ2-3; tentative D call: TRBD1 (5 bases). Sequencing was done on a sample of peripheral blood. The DNA for the CDR3 is TGTGCCAGCAGCCTTAGACAGTGGCAAGATACGCAGTATTTT. As protein: CASSLRQWQDTQYF.